This is a list of T cell receptor beta chains from one sample in a study of blood T cell repertoires in COVID-19. Libraries were prepared by immunoSEQ multiplex PCR; TCRdb keeps only in-frame clonotypes and omits some of them. The sample includes fewer than 80,000 clones, over 70% seen only once; the top ten take approximately 20%. Source material: peripheral blood. The receptors come from a man aged 55 to 70 with acute or convalescent COVID-19. CDR3s leave out the opening cysteine and the closing phenylalanine or tryptophan. The size entry is marked missing in some rows and otherwise reads once, few, many or a size class.

j_call | clone_size | v_call | cdr3_aa
TRBJ1-1 | once | TRBV19 | ASSLQGLLTEAF
TRBJ2-3 | . | TRBV9 | ASSVAGVTDTQY
TRBJ2-1 | . | TRBV14 | ASSQGLAVVSEQF
TRBJ1-1 | . | TRBV7-9 | ASSLVRTGGAF
TRBJ1-2 | . | TRBV5-1 | ASSLDMDGYT
TRBJ2-1 | . | TRBV4-1 | ASSQDRSPYNEQF
TRBJ2-7 | few | TRBV19 | ASSPRTEDQEQY
TRBJ1-1 | . | TRBV7-2 | ASSLWATGGPEAF
TRBJ2-1 | many | TRBV11-2 | ASSLRIQGGTGSYNEQF
TRBJ2-5 | . | TRBV12-5 | ASGLVWGGKETQY
TRBJ1-2 | . | TRBV6-5 | ASALTRDSNYGYT
TRBJ2-5 | few | TRBV30 | AWKTGSQKTQY
TRBJ2-3 | few | TRBV3-1/TRBV3-2 | ASSASGTDTQY
TRBJ1-5 | . | TRBV28 | ASSVTGRNQPQH
TRBJ1-2 | . | TRBV9 | ASSVATGVYGYT
TRBJ1-2 | . | TRBV30 | AWRGSMGPTGDEHYGYT
TRBJ1-3 | . | TRBV7-8 | ASSLQGTTGNTIY
TRBJ1-1 | . | TRBV3-1/TRBV3-2 | ASSLPLDQGEAF
TRBJ1-1 | . | TRBV5-1 | ASSLAGTGGLGNTEAF
TRBJ1-2 | . | TRBV2 | ASSGRGFGYT
TRBJ1-2 | . | TRBV15 | ATSRVLGTGHGYT
TRBJ1-3 | . | TRBV6-5 | ASSYSAGSGNTIY